Listed below are T cell receptor beta chains from one sample, sequenced in a study of blood T cell repertoires in COVID-19. Generated by immunoSEQ multiplex PCR, the TCRdb table keeps only in-frame clones and is missing some. Of 200,000 to 300,000 clones listed, roughly four fifths are singletons. The sample comprised peripheral blood. These TCRs come from a woman in her 70s with acute or convalescent COVID-19. The CDR3 runs from the conserved cysteine through the conserved F or W. A D gene is named only where the DNA matches it firmly. Rows give clone size only sometimes, using once, few, many, or a class for an expanded clone.

abundance	v_gene	j_gene	d_gene	CDR3nt	CDR3aa
.	TRBV9	TRBJ2-2	.	TGTGCCTCCGACCCGAGTGGAGCGAACACCGGGGAGCTGTTTTTT	CASDPSGANTGELFF
few	TRBV29-1	TRBJ1-2	TRBD1	TGCAGCGTTGAACCGACAGGGGAAGGCTATGGCTACACCTTC	CSVEPTGEGYGYTF
.	TRBV6-2/TRBV6-3	TRBJ1-6	.	TGTGCCAGCAGTTACGGACTTAGCTCCTATAATTCACCCCTCCACTTT	CASSYGLSSYNSPLHF
.	TRBV3-1/TRBV3-2	TRBJ2-3	TRBD2	TGTGCCAGCAGCCCTACCGGGACTAGCGGGGGGGCCGCAGATACGCAGTATTTT	CASSPTGTSGGAADTQYF
.	TRBV7-2	TRBJ1-6	.	TGTGCCAGCAGCTTAGCGACAAGCCCCTATAATTCACCCCTCCACTTT	CASSLATSPYNSPLHF
.	TRBV19	TRBJ2-7	TRBD1	TGTGCCAGTAGTCTGGGGACAGTGGGCTCCTACGAGCAGTACTTC	CASSLGTVGSYEQYF
.	TRBV7-7	TRBJ1-1	.	TGTGCTAGCAGCAACTCGGGGATGGCTGAAGCTTTCTTT	CASSNSGMAEAFF
.	TRBV18	TRBJ1-5	.	TGTGCCAGCTCCAACAGAGATCAGCCCCAGCATTTT	CASSNRDQPQHF
.	TRBV27	TRBJ2-3	TRBD2	TGTGCCAGCAGTTTATCAAGCAGCGGGACTAGCGGGGGAAATGCGCAGTATTTT	CASSLSSSGTSGGNAQYF
.	TRBV30	TRBJ1-5	.	TGTGCCGGGGGGTCGAGCAATCAGCCCCAGCATTTT	CAGGSSNQPQHF
.	TRBV6-5	TRBJ2-1	TRBD2	TGTGCCAGCAGTTACACTAGCGGGGGGCCAAATGAGCAGTTCTTC	CASSYTSGGPNEQFF
.	TRBV6-5	TRBJ1-1	.	TGTGCCAGCAGTCTTACCCGGGGCACTGAAGCTTTCTTT	CASSLTRGTEAFF
once	TRBV12-3/TRBV12-4	TRBJ1-5	.	TGTGCCAGCAGTTTAGGGGAGAATCAGCCCCAGCATTTT	CASSLGENQPQHF
.	TRBV29-1	TRBJ1-3	.	TGCAGCGTTGGAGGGGGACCTGGAAACACCATATATTTT	CSVGGGPGNTIYF
.	TRBV4-3	TRBJ2-5	.	TGCGCCAGCAGCCCGTCGAGGTGGGAGACCCAGTACTTC	CASSPSRWETQYF
.	TRBV19	TRBJ1-5	.	TGTGCCAGTAGTATAAGCGGGGGGAACCAGCCCCAGCATTTT	CASSISGGNQPQHF
.	TRBV4-3	TRBJ1-1	TRBD1	TGCGCCAGCAGCCAAGATCTAGACAGGGCCCTCTCGAACACTGAAGCTTTCTTT	CASSQDLDRALSNTEAFF
.	TRBV4-3	TRBJ2-1	TRBD2	TGCGCCAGCAGCCCGGGACTAGCGGGGTACAATGAGCAGTTCTTC	CASSPGLAGYNEQFF
.	TRBV7-9	TRBJ2-3	TRBD2	TGTGCCAGCAACCTCCTAGCGGCGAGAACAGATACGCAGTATTTT	CASNLLAARTDTQYF
few	TRBV7-8	TRBJ2-2	.	TGTGCCAGCAGGGAATATGCGGGGTTCGCGAACACCGGGGAGCTGTTTTTT	CASREYAGFANTGELFF
.	TRBV24-1	TRBJ2-5	.	TGTGCCACCAGTGCTTCACAGGGTGGGCGGGAGACCCAGTACTTC	CATSASQGGRETQYF
.	TRBV7-2	TRBJ1-6	TRBD1	TGTGCCAGCAGCCCGGGACAGGGGTTATCACCCCTCCACTTT	CASSPGQGLSPLHF
.	TRBV28	TRBJ1-5	TRBD1	TGTGCCAGCAGTCTGGACAGGGGGCTAAATCAGCCCCAGCATTTT	CASSLDRGLNQPQHF
.	TRBV10-2	TRBJ1-2	.	TGCGCCAGCAGGGTGACAGATAGCTATGGCTACACCTTC	CASRVTDSYGYTF
few	TRBV5-1	TRBJ2-7	TRBD2	TGCGCCAGCAGCTTGGCGTCTAGCGGACCCTACGAGCAGTACTTC	CASSLASSGPYEQYF
.	TRBV4-1	TRBJ1-3	TRBD1	TGCGCCAGCAGCCAAGGGGGACAGTACACCATATATTTT	CASSQGGQYTIYF
once	TRBV4-2	TRBJ2-4	TRBD2	TGTGCCAGCAGCCAAGCGGGGGGGCTGGACATTCAGTACTTC	CASSQAGGLDIQYF
few	TRBV4-1	TRBJ1-3	.	TGCGCCAGCAGCCAAGTAGCGGCAGGTAGAAGCTCTGGAAACACCATATATTTT	CASSQVAAGRSSGNTIYF
.	TRBV5-1	TRBJ1-1	.	TGCGCCAGCAGGGCAGGGGAGTTGGCTTTCTTT	CASRAGELAFF
.	TRBV5-1	TRBJ1-2	.	TGCGCCAGCAGCTCGACAGTAGCTAACTATGGCTACACCTTC	CASSSTVANYGYTF
.	TRBV6-5	TRBJ2-7	.	TGTGCCAGCAGCCCCCACGGGGGTCGCTACGAGCAGTACTTC	CASSPHGGRYEQYF
few	TRBV4-1	TRBJ2-7	.	TGCGCCAGCAGCCAAGAGCAGGGACTCTCCTACGAGCAGTACTTC	CASSQEQGLSYEQYF
.	TRBV6-2/TRBV6-3	TRBJ2-1	TRBD1	TGTGCCAGCAGTTACGGTGGACAGGGATCCAATGAGCAGTTCTTC	CASSYGGQGSNEQFF
.	TRBV7-2	TRBJ1-3	.	TGTGCCAGCAGCTTAACAGGATTGACCGGAAACACCATATATTTT	CASSLTGLTGNTIYF
few	TRBV10-2	TRBJ1-5	.	TGCGCCAGCAGTGAGTACAGGAATCAGCCCCAGCATTTT	CASSEYRNQPQHF